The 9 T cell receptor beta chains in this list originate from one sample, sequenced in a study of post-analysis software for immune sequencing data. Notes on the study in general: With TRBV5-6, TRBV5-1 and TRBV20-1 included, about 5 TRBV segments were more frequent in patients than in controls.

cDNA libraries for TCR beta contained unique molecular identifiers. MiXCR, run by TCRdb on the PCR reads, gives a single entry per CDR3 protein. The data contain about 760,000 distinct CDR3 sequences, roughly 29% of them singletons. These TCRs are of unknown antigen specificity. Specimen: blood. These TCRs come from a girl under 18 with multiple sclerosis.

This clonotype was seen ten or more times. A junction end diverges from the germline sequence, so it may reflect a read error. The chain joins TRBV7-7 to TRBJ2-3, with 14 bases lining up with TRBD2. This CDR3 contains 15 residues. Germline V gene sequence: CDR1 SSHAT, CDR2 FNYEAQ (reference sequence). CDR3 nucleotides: TGTGCTAGCAGCTTAGGGACTAGCGGGGGAGATACGCAGTATTTT. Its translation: CASSLGTSGGDTQYF.

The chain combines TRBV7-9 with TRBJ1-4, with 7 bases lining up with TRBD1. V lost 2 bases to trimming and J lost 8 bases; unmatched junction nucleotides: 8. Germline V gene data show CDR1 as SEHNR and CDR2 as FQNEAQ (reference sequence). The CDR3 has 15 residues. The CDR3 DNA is TGTGCCAGCAGCTTAAGGGGACAGATTCGCGAAAAACTGTTTTTT. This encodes CASSLRGQIREKLFF. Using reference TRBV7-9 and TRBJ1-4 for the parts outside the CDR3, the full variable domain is DTGVSQNPRHKITKRGQNVTFRCDPISEHNRLYWYRQTLGQGPEFLTYFQNEAQLEKSRLLSDRFSAERPKGSFSTLEIQRTEQGDSAMYLCASSLRGQIREKLFFGSGTQLSVL.

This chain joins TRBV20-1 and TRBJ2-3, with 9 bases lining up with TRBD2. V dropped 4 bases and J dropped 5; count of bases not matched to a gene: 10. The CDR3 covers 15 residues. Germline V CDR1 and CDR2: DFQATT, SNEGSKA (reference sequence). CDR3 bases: TGCAGTGCTAAGTGGGCGGGGGGGCCAGAAGATACGCAGTATTTT. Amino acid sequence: CSAKWAGGPEDTQYF.

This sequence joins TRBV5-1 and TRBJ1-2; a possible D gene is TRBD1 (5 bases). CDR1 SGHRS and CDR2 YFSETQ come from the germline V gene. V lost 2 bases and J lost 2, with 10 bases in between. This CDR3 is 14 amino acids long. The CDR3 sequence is CASSFSRGNYGYTF. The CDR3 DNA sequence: TGCGCCAGCAGCTTTTCACGGGGGAACTATGGCTACACCTTC.

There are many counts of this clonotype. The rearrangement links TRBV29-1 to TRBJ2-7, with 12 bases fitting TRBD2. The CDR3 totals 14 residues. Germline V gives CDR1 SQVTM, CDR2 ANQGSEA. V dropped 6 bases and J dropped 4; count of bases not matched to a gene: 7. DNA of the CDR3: TGCAGCGTAGCGGGACTAGCGGGTTCGTACGAGCAGTACTTC. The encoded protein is CSVAGLAGSYEQYF.

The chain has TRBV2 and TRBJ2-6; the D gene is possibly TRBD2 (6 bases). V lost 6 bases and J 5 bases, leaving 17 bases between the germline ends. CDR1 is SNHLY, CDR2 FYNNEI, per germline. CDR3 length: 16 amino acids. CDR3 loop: CASRAAGTAWANVLTF. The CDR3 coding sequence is TGTGCCAGCAGGGCCGCGGGGACGGCCTGGGCCAACGTCCTGACTTTC.

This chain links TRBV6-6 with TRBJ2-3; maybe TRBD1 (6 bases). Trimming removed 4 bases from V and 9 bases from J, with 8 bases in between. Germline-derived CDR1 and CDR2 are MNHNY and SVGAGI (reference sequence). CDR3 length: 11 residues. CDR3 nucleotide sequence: TGTGCCAGCAGTTCTCAGGGGACGCAGTATTTT. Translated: CASSSQGTQYF.

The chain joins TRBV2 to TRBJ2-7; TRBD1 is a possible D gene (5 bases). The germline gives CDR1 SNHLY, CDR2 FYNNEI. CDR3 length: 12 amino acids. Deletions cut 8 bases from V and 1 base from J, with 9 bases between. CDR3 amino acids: CASGRQSYEQYF. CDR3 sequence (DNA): TGTGCCAGCGGAAGACAGTCCTACGAGCAGTACTTC.

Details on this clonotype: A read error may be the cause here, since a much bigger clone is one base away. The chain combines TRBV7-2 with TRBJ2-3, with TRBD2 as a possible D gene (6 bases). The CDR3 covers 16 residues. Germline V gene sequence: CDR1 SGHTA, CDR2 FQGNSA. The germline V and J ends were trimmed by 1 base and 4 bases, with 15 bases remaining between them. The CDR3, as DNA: TGTGCCAGCAGCTTAGTGGGGAGGAATTCGGCAGATACGCAGTATTTT. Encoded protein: CASSLVGRNSADTQYF.